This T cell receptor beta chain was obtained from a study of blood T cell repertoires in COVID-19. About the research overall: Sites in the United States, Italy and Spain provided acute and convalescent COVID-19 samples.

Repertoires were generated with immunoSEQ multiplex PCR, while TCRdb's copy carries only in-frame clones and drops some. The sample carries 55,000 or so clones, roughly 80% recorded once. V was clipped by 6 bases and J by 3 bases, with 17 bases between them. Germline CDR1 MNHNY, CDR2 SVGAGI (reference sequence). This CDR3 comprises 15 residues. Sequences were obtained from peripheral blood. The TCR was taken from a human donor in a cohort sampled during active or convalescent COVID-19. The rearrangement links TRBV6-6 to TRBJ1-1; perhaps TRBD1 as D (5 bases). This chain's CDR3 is CASSPSDSLYTEAFF. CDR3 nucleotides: TGTGCCAGCAGCCCTTCCGACAGCCTATACACTGAAGCTTTCTTT.